These 22 T cell receptor beta chains originate from one sample sequenced in a study of T cells expressing NK-cell markers. TCRdb reprocessed the 5' RACE reads; each CDR3 protein has one entry and no DNA is given. Its clone listing holds 150,000 to 200,000 distinct CDR3 sequences. Material for sequencing was blood T cells: a sorted CD56 or NKG2C T cell subset, CD4+ or CD8+ T cells, or bulk PBMC T cells (not recorded which). These receptors were collected from a woman between 18 and 69 years old in good health.

V is TRBV14 and J is TRBJ1-6; TCRdb calls TRBD1, which cannot be checked without DNA. The germline CDR1 and CDR2 sequences are SGHDN and FVKESK. This CDR3 is 14 amino acids long. CDR3 loop: CASSLDSYNSPLHF.

The V call is TRBV5-1, the J call TRBJ1-6; the TRBD1 assignment by TCRdb is unverifiable without DNA. The CDR3 has 14 residues. Germline V CDR1 and CDR2: SGHRS, YFSETQ. CDR3 in amino acids: CASSPGTGVGPLHF.

The chain has TRBV9 and TRBJ2-1; TCRdb's D call of TRBD1 is untestable without DNA. The CDR3 sequence is 18 residues long. Per the germline V gene, CDR1 is SGDLS and CDR2 is YYNGEE. This CDR3 reads CASSVTPLSGTGHNEQFF. Combining the CDR3 with reference TRBV9 and TRBJ2-1 gives the whole variable domain DSGVTQTPKHLITATGQRVTLRCSPRSGDLSVYWYQQSLDQGLQFLIQYYNGEERAKGNILERFSAQQFPDLHSELNLSSLELGDSALYFCASSVTPLSGTGHNEQFFGPGTRLTVL.

The genes are TRBV2 and TRBJ2-4; without DNA, the TCRdb call of TRBD2 cannot be checked. Germline CDR1 and CDR2: SNHLY and FYNNEI. The CDR3 consists of 16 residues. The CDR3 spells CASSETSGLAKNIQYF.

The chain is built from TRBV25-1 and TRBJ1-5; the D gene TCRdb calls, TRBD1, cannot be checked with no DNA. Germline loops: CDR1 MGHDK, CDR2 SYGVNS. The CDR3 extends over 18 amino acids. CDR3 in amino acids: CASSVRDSLKWGNQPQHF.

This chain connects TRBV20-1 to TRBJ2-7. Germline CDR1 is DFQATT and CDR2 is SNEGSKA (reference sequence). The CDR3 consists of 14 residues. CDR3: CSARVAGNPYEQYF.

This chain joins TRBV9 and TRBJ1-1. This CDR3 region has 13 residues. From germline, CDR1 is SGDLS and CDR2 YYNGEE. The CDR3 spells CASSVAMNTEAFF.

This rearrangement joins TRBV28 to TRBJ1-1. The CDR3 extends over 12 amino acids. Germline CDR1 is MDHEN and CDR2 is SYDVKM. The CDR3 reads CASSLAQGRAFF. The full variable domain, with the rest looked up from reference TRBV28 and TRBJ1-1, is DVKVTQSSRYLVKRTGEKVFLECVQDMDHENMFWYRQDPGLGLRLIYFSYDVKMKEKGDIPEGYSVSREKKERFSLILESASTNQTSMYLCASSLAQGRAFFGQGTRLTVV.

The genes are TRBV6-5 and TRBJ2-5; the D call of TRBD1 rests on TCRdb alone, since no DNA is present to check it. The CDR3 has 15 amino acids. Germline CDR1 and CDR2: MNHEY and SVGAGI. The CDR3 sequence is CASSYQVGGFETQYF.

V and J are TRBV6-4 and TRBJ2-1; TCRdb's D call, TRBD2, is unchecked because there is no DNA. CDR3 size: 13 residues. Germline CDR1 and CDR2: MRHNA and SNTAGT. The CDR3 region is CASSRGINNEQFF.

V is TRBV27 and J is TRBJ2-3. This CDR3 spans 13 amino acids. The germline V gene encodes CDR1 MNHEY and CDR2 SMNVEV (reference sequence). The CDR3 is CASKIGSTDTQYF.

The genes are TRBV2 and TRBJ2-7; TCRdb lists TRBD2, though no DNA is available to test this call. The CDR3 totals 14 residues. Per the germline V gene, CDR1 is SNHLY and CDR2 is FYNNEI. This CDR3 reads CASSLEPSIYEQYF.

The genes are TRBV5-1 and TRBJ2-7; the TRBD1 assignment by TCRdb is unverifiable without DNA. Per germline, CDR1 SGHRS and CDR2 YFSETQ. The CDR3 is 19 residues long. The CDR3: CASSFELTGGYGSAYEQYF. Using reference TRBV5-1 and TRBJ2-7 for the parts outside the CDR3, the full variable domain is KAGVTQTPRYLIKTRGQQVTLSCSPISGHRSVSWYQQTPGQGLQFLFEYFSETQRNKGNFPGRFSGRQFSNSRSEMNVSTLELGDSALYLCASSFELTGGYGSAYEQYFGPGTRLTVT.

V is TRBV2 and J is TRBJ2-7; absent DNA, TCRdb's TRBD1 call cannot be checked. Germline lookup yields CDR1 SNHLY and CDR2 FYNNEI. The CDR3 is 13 residues long. This CDR3 is CACADTNSYEQYF. Supplemented by reference TRBV2 and TRBJ2-7, the full variable domain reads EPEVTQTPSHQVTQMGQEVILRCVPISNHLYFYWYRQILGQKVEFLVSFYNNEISEKSEIFDDQFSVERPDGSNFTLKIRSTKLEDSAMYFCACADTNSYEQYFGPGTRLTVT.

The V and J genes are TRBV30 and TRBJ1-2; no DNA is available, so the TRBD1 call from TCRdb remains unchecked. Germline CDR1 reads GTSNPN; CDR2 reads SVGIG (reference sequence). The CDR3 is 16 residues long. The CDR3 loop reads CAWTSLGGRVNYGYTF.

The gene calls are TRBV9 and TRBJ2-2. Germline CDR1 is SGDLS and CDR2 is YYNGEE. This CDR3 comprises 14 residues. CDR3 in amino acids: CASSPMLNTGELFF.

V and J are TRBV12-3 or TRBV12-4 and TRBJ2-1; the D gene TCRdb calls, TRBD2, cannot be checked with no DNA. The CDR3 spans 13 residues. CDR3 sequence reads: CASRQLVSNEQFF.

This chain joins TRBV6-1 and TRBJ1-1; TCRdb calls TRBD1, which cannot be checked without DNA. Germline V lookup: CDR1 MNHNS, CDR2 SASEGT. The CDR3 spans 15 residues. The CDR3 region is CASSGRQGVFTEAFF.

J is TRBJ2-6 and V is TRBV11-2; lacking DNA, the TRBD1 call made by TCRdb goes unchecked. The CDR3 has 15 residues. In germline, CDR1 is SGHAT, CDR2 FQNNGV. The CDR3 reads CASSQGGFGANVLTF.

This chain links TRBV6-1 with TRBJ1-1. The CDR3 covers 15 residues. Per the germline V gene, CDR1 is MNHNS and CDR2 is SASEGT. The CDR3 protein is CASIPEGRGYTEAFF.

This chain joins TRBV20-1 and TRBJ2-1; TCRdb's D call of TRBD1 is untestable without DNA. CDR1 is DFQATT and CDR2 is SNEGSKA in the germline V gene (reference sequence). The CDR3 covers 15 residues. CDR3 in amino acids: CSAPGQARSYNEQFF.

The chain employs TRBV9 and TRBJ2-2; lacking DNA, the TRBD1 call made by TCRdb goes unchecked. Germline V gives CDR1 SGDLS, CDR2 YYNGEE. The length of the CDR3 is 16 residues. The CDR3 is CASSVRGDGNTGELFF.